Below are 20 T cell receptor beta chains sequenced from a single sample in a study of graft-versus-host responses after intestinal transplantation. Using immunoSEQ multiplex PCR, the repertoire was profiled, and TCRdb retains in-frame clones only, with some absent. In the table there are roughly 120,000 clones, approximately 95% of which are singletons. Their cognate antigens are unknown. The sequenced sample was unstimulated CD4+ T cells sorted from spleen or lymph node cells, obtained before intestinal transplant. Source of these receptors: a human donor who received an intestinal transplant.

The chain couples TRBV6-1 to TRBJ2-7; 10 positions match TRBD2. V dropped 7 bases and J dropped 5; count of bases not matched to a gene: 8. The CDR3 has 14 amino acids. In germline, CDR1 is MNHNS, CDR2 SASEGT. CDR3 residues: CASMLAGVRNEQYF. The DNA of the CDR3 is TGTGCCAGCATGCTAGCGGGAGTTCGGAACGAGCAGTACTTC.

The chain combines TRBV10-3 with TRBJ2-1; TRBD2 matches 11 bases. J gave up 7 bases and V 4 bases, and 15 bases lay outside the gene matches. Per the germline V gene, CDR1 is ENHRY and CDR2 is SYGVKD. This CDR3 contains 18 residues. The CDR3 coding sequence is TGTGCCATCAGTGTGAGTCGCCTAGCGGGAGGAGGTTCAAATGAGCAGTTCTTC. Translation: CAISVSRLAGGGSNEQFF.

V gene TRBV6-1 combines with J gene TRBJ1-5, with 7 bases identical to TRBD1. Unmatched junction bases numbered 5, after V lost 4 bases and J lost 2 bases. Germline-derived CDR1 and CDR2 are MNHNS and SASEGT. The CDR3 is 15 residues long. The CDR3 DNA reads TGTGCCAGCAGTGTACAGGGGAGCGGCAATCAGCCCCAGCATTTT. It translates to CASSVQGSGNQPQHF.

The chain has TRBV19 and TRBJ2-5; TRBD2 might be the D (6 bases). Germline V gives CDR1 LNHDA, CDR2 SQIVND (reference sequence). V dropped 4 bases and J dropped 5 bases, with 14 bases sitting between them. The CDR3 consists of 14 residues. The CDR3 sequence is CASSSSSEMETQYF. CDR3 coding DNA: TGTGCCAGTAGTAGCTCTAGCGAGATGGAGACCCAGTACTTC.

The rearrangement links TRBV28 to TRBJ2-4, with a weak D call TRBD1 (5 bases). Germline V gives CDR1 MDHEN, CDR2 SYDVKM. V was trimmed by 7 bases and J by 0 bases, leaving 10 bases between them. The CDR3 consists of 14 residues. The CDR3, as DNA: TGTGCCAGCAAAGTAAGGGGAGCCAAAAACATTCAGTACTTC. Protein sequence: CASKVRGAKNIQYF.

The chain employs TRBV9 and TRBJ2-2; possibly TRBD1 or TRBD2 for D (5 bases each). The V end was cut by 0 bases, the J end by 8 bases, with 17 bases between. CDR3 length equals 16 residues. Germline V gene data show CDR1 as SGDLS and CDR2 as YYNGEE. The CDR3 DNA reads TGTGCCAGCAGCGTAGTTGGGGGAGTGGATTCGGGGGAGCTGTTTTTT. It specifies CASSVVGGVDSGELFF.

The chain is built from TRBV11-2 and TRBJ2-5; D is perhaps TRBD1 or TRBD2 (7 bases each). CDR3 length: 13 residues. V lost 6 bases to trimming and J lost 4 bases, with 12 bases between them. Germline V CDR1 and CDR2: SGHAT, FQNNGV. This CDR3 reads CASRPRGGETQYF. CDR3 sequence (DNA): TGTGCCAGCAGACCCAGGGGGGGAGAGACCCAGTACTTC.

This clone appeared once. The chain carries TRBV29-1 and TRBJ1-4; TRBD1 matches 7 bases. Germline-derived CDR1 and CDR2 are SQVTM and ANQGSEA. This CDR3 comprises 12 residues. The CDR3 DNA is TGCGGAACCGGGACAGTCAATGAAAAACTGTTTTTT. Protein product: CGTGTVNEKLFF.

The rearrangement uses TRBV19 and TRBJ2-3, with 8 bases aligning to TRBD1. From germline, CDR1 is LNHDA and CDR2 SQIVND (reference sequence). This CDR3 contains 15 residues. Losses at the gene ends were 4 bases for V and 2 bases for J; bases not matched to a gene: 5. The CDR3 sequence: CASSTGQGNTDTQYF. DNA of the CDR3: TGTGCCAGTAGTACCGGACAGGGTAACACAGATACGCAGTATTTT. Combining the CDR3 with reference TRBV19 and TRBJ2-3 gives the whole variable domain DGGITQSPKYLFRKEGQNVTLSCEQNLNHDAMYWYRQDPGQGLRLIYYSQIVNDFQKGDIAEGYSVSREKKESFPLTVTSAQKNPTAFYLCASSTGQGNTDTQYFGPGTRLTVL.

The chain combines TRBV18 with TRBJ2-5; D unclear. Trimming left V 4 bases short and J 2 bases short, with 8 bases between. Germline-derived CDR1 and CDR2 are KGHSH and LQKENI. The length of the CDR3 is 13 residues. CDR3 loop: CASSQSVQETQYF. The CDR3 DNA reads TGTGCCAGCTCACAATCAGTGCAAGAGACCCAGTACTTC.

The V gene is TRBV27, the J gene TRBJ2-5; no definite D call. CDR1 is MNHEY and CDR2 is SMNVEV in the germline V gene (reference sequence). Trimming took 8 bases from V and 5 from J, leaving 18 bases between them. The CDR3 spans 14 residues. The CDR3 bases are TGTGCCAGCGGCCGAGTTAAGTCTATGGAGACCCAGTACTTC. Translating gives CASGRVKSMETQYF.

The chain couples TRBV28 to TRBJ2-1; 10 bases match TRBD2. Germline V gives CDR1 MDHEN, CDR2 SYDVKM. The CDR3 consists of 16 residues. Trimming removed 3 bases from V and 7 bases from J; junction bases left unmatched: 9. The CDR3 sequence is CASSFLEREGRNEQFF. CDR3 bases: TGTGCCAGCAGTTTCTTGGAGCGGGAGGGGAGGAATGAGCAGTTCTTC.

CDR3 amino acids: CASSSKGGYTF. Written as DNA, the CDR3 is TGCGCCAGCAGCTCTAAGGGGGGCTACACCTTC. The V and J genes are TRBV5-1 and TRBJ1-2; maybe TRBD1 (5 bases). V was trimmed by 3 bases and J by 8 bases, leaving 8 bases between them. The CDR3 covers 11 residues. CDR1 and CDR2 (germline): SGHRS, YFSETQ.

The chain uses TRBV6-1 and TRBJ2-3; 9 bases agree with TRBD2. With 5 bases clipped from V and 4 bases from J, the junction kept 7 bases outside the gene matches. Per germline, CDR1 MNHNS and CDR2 SASEGT. The CDR3 runs 15 residues. DNA of the CDR3: TGTGCCAGCAGTTGGGGGGCTAGCGGGGCAGATACGCAGTATTTT. It codes for CASSWGASGADTQYF.

V is TRBV5-1 and J is TRBJ2-7; 8 nucleotides align to TRBD1. The length of the CDR3 is 16 residues. Germline trimming cut 4 bases from V and 3 bases from J; bases unmatched to any gene: 12. Germline V gene lookup returns CDR1 SGHRS and CDR2 YFSETQ. The CDR3 reads CASSLQAPGQVYEQYF. Here the CDR3 DNA reads TGCGCCAGCAGCCTACAGGCACCGGGACAGGTCTACGAGCAGTACTTC.

Comments on this clone: The germline gene is not matched at one end of the junction; a read error may be the cause. The chain couples TRBV2 to TRBJ2-1; the D gene is possibly TRBD1 (6 bases). Per the germline V gene, CDR1 is SNHLY and CDR2 is FYNNEI. The CDR3 runs 15 residues. The CDR3 reads CASREADRKNNEQFF. The CDR3 bases are TGTGCCAGCAGAGAAGCGGACAGAAAAAACAATGAGCAGTTCTTC.

This sequence joins TRBV10-2 and TRBJ2-7; D is undetermined. CDR3 size: 15 residues. The germline V gene has CDR1 WSHSY and CDR2 SAAADI. The V end lost 5 bases, the J end lost 4 bases, and 18 bases lay between the germline ends. In nucleotides, the CDR3 is TGCGCCAGCAGTTTCTCCCGACTCGGCCAGTACGAGCAGTACTTC. This sequence encodes CASSFSRLGQYEQYF.

This clone occurred a few times. The gene calls are TRBV5-1 and TRBJ2-2, with 7 bases matching TRBD2. Germline CDR1 and CDR2: SGHRS and YFSETQ. V was pared by 3 bases and J by 2 bases, with 7 bases of the junction left unmatched. This CDR3 is built from 16 residues. CDR3 sequence reads: CASSSRREDNTGELFF. Written as DNA, the CDR3 is TGCGCCAGCAGCTCCCGACGGGAGGACAACACCGGGGAGCTGTTTTTT.

The V call is TRBV6-1, the J call TRBJ2-3, with D maybe TRBD1 (5 bases). CDR3 length: 14 amino acids. V gave up 8 bases and J gave up 0 bases, with 12 bases separating them. Germline CDR1 is MNHNS and CDR2 is SASEGT. CDR3 in DNA: TGTGCCAGCCGGACACACCTTAGCACAGATACGCAGTATTTT. It is translated as CASRTHLSTDTQYF.

The genes are TRBV30 and TRBJ2-2; a weak D match, TRBD1 (6 bases). There are 15 residues in the CDR3. The V and J ends lost 4 bases and 7 bases respectively, with 19 bases between them. Germline V gives CDR1 GTSNPN, CDR2 SVGIG (reference sequence). CDR3 residues: CAWTGGGVRGGELFF. Written as DNA, the CDR3 is TGTGCCTGGACTGGGGGCGGCGTTAGAGGCGGGGAGCTGTTTTTT.